Presented here are 23 T cell receptor beta chains from one specimen sequenced in a study of beta chain features in type 1 diabetes. Since all of the isolated RNA was reverse transcribed, expressed TCRB transcripts were what got sequenced. Profiling relied on immunoSEQ multiplex PCR, and the TCRdb table lists in-frame clones only, not all of them. The sample lists under 450,000 clones, about 16% occurring once. The sample consisted of naive CD4+ T cells from blood. The source of these receptors is a woman younger than 30 in good health.

This clone was detected only a few times. V usage is TRBV7-2 and J usage is TRBJ1-2, with D possibly being TRBD1 (5 bases). The V end was cut by 1 base, the J end by 4 bases, with 19 bases between. Germline V CDR1 and CDR2: SGHTA, FQGNSA. The CDR3 contains 17 residues. This CDR3 is CASSLGPRDGGVYGYTF. CDR3 bases: TGTGCCAGCAGCTTAGGTCCCAGGGACGGAGGGGTCTATGGCTACACCTTC.

The rearrangement uses TRBV15 and TRBJ2-5; no clear D gene. Trimming shortened V by 0 bases and J by 2 bases, and 7 bases separated the two germline ends. Germline lookup yields CDR1 LNHNV and CDR2 YYDKDF (reference sequence). This CDR3 contains 14 residues. The CDR3 region is CATSRDIGQETQYF. The CDR3 region has the DNA TGTGCCACCAGCAGAGATATCGGGCAAGAGACCCAGTACTTC.

This clone has just a few counts. The V call is TRBV6-1, the J call TRBJ2-7, with 8 bases fitting TRBD1. J lost 2 bases, V lost 7 bases, and 7 bases had no gene match. The CDR3 sequence is 14 residues long. Germline CDR1 and CDR2: MNHNS and SASEGT. The CDR3 spells CASTRQGTPYEQYF. CDR3 nucleotide sequence: TGTGCCAGCACTCGACAGGGGACCCCCTACGAGCAGTACTTC.

This clone was counted between two and nine times. CDR3 sequence reads: CASTRQGLFHEQYF. CDR3 bases: TGTGCCAGCACTCGACAGGGGCTTTTCCACGAGCAGTACTTC. This rearrangement joins TRBV28 to TRBJ2-7, with 8 bases identical to TRBD1. V dropped 7 bases and J dropped 5; count of bases not matched to a gene: 10. CDR1 and CDR2 from the germline V gene are MDHEN and SYDVKM. The CDR3 has 14 residues. Together with reference TRBV28 and TRBJ2-7, the CDR3 gives the full variable domain: DVKVTQSSRYLVKRTGEKVFLECVQDMDHENMFWYRQDPGLGLRLIYFSYDVKMKEKGDIPEGYSVSREKKERFSLILESASTNQTSMYLCASTRQGLFHEQYFGPGTRLTVT.

There are a few counts of this clone. The chain combines TRBV19 with TRBJ2-1; 12 positions match TRBD2. With 9 bases clipped from V and 8 bases from J, the junction kept 5 bases outside the gene matches. Germline assignment: CDR1 LNHDA and CDR2 SQIVND (reference sequence). The CDR3 is 13 amino acids. Here the CDR3 DNA reads TGTGCCAGCAGACTAGCGGGAGTACATGAGCAGTTCTTC. It codes for CASRLAGVHEQFF.

J is TRBJ2-4 and V is TRBV5-1; a possible D gene is TRBD1 (6 bases). V was trimmed by 0 bases and J by 5 bases, leaving 12 bases between them. The CDR3 length is 15 residues. CDR1 SGHRS and CDR2 YFSETQ come from the germline V gene. For the CDR3, the DNA is TGCGCCAGCAGCTTGGCGTACAGGGTGGAAAACATTCAGTACTTC. Its translation is CASSLAYRVENIQYF.

V and J are TRBV7-9 and TRBJ2-3; no firm D call. CDR3 length: 15 residues. Germline CDR1 reads SEHNR; CDR2 reads FQNEAQ (reference sequence). V lost 1 base to trimming and J lost 3 bases, with 11 bases between them. The CDR3 sequence is CASSLVELATDTQYF. DNA of the CDR3: TGTGCCAGCAGCTTAGTAGAACTCGCTACAGATACGCAGTATTTT.

V gene TRBV30 combines with J gene TRBJ2-3; 10 positions match TRBD2. This CDR3 has 14 residues. Germline assignment: CDR1 GTSNPN and CDR2 SVGIG (reference sequence). The ends lost 5 bases at V and 4 bases at J; junction bases unmatched: 6. In DNA, the CDR3 is TGTGCCTGGGCTCTAGCGGGAGCGGCAGATACGCAGTATTTT. As protein: CAWALAGAADTQYF.

The chain combines TRBV4-1 with TRBJ1-1; 7 bases are shared with TRBD1. The CDR3 sequence is 17 residues long. Looked up from germline, CDR1 is MGHRA and CDR2 is YSYEKL. V was pared by 2 bases and J by 2 bases, with 11 bases of the junction left unmatched. The CDR3 DNA reads as TGCGCCAGCAGCCAAAGAGGTTTGGGGACAGCAAACACTGAAGCTTTCTTT. It specifies CASSQRGLGTANTEAFF.

The V call is TRBV21-1, the J call TRBJ1-2; TRBD1 reflects the table's D call only, with no check against the DNA. TRBV21-1 is given as a pseudogene. This CDR3 has 15 residues. The CDR3 loop is CASNTTGGRWYGYTF. CDR3 sequence (DNA): TGTGCCAGCAACACTACAGGGGGCAGGTGGTATGGCTACACCTTC.

This chain connects TRBV5-1 to TRBJ2-6; TRBD2 matches at 7 bases. There are 16 residues in the CDR3. V shed 7 bases and J 0 bases; nucleotides not matched to a gene: 7. Germline V CDR1 and CDR2: SGHRS, YFSETQ. For the CDR3, the DNA is TGCGCCAGCGGTCGGGGGGAGATCTCTGGGGCCAACGTCCTGACTTTC. Residues: CASGRGEISGANVLTF.

A few counts support this clone. The CDR3: CASSEAGPLTTGGIAGELFF. CDR3 coding DNA: TGTGCCAGCAGTGAAGCCGGCCCCCTTACAACAGGGGGGATTGCCGGGGAGCTGTTTTTT. The gene calls are TRBV2 and TRBJ2-2; TRBD1 aligns across 8 bases. The CDR3 has 20 residues. V gave up 0 bases and J gave up 6 bases; unmatched junction bases: 18. Germline V gene sequence: CDR1 SNHLY, CDR2 FYNNEI.

This clone has only a few counts. The V call is TRBV6-1, the J call TRBJ2-2, with 8 bases aligning to TRBD1. The V gene's germline CDR1 is MNHNS and CDR2 SASEGT. There are 14 residues in the CDR3. V lost 3 bases to trimming and J lost 5 bases; unmatched junction nucleotides: 2. The CDR3 DNA reads as TGTGCCAGCAGTGAGCACAGGGGGACCGGGGAGCTGTTTTTT. Encoded protein: CASSEHRGTGELFF.

V gene TRBV30 combines with J gene TRBJ2-5, with 14 bases matching TRBD2. Per germline, CDR1 GTSNPN and CDR2 SVGIG (reference sequence). The CDR3 totals 18 residues. Trimming took 2 bases from V and 2 from J; bases not matched to a gene: 10. For the CDR3, the DNA is TGTGCCTGGAGTCCCGGGACTAGCGGGAGTTTGGGTCAAGAGACCCAGTACTTC. It encodes CAWSPGTSGSLGQETQYF.

The genes are TRBV29-1 and TRBJ2-7, with 8 bases fitting TRBD1. There are 12 residues in the CDR3. In germline, CDR1 is SQVTM, CDR2 ANQGSEA. Trimming cost V 7 bases and J 3 bases; bases outside gene matches: 5. The CDR3 DNA reads TGCAGCGCTGGAGGACAGGGCTACGAGCAGTACTTC. Residues: CSAGGQGYEQYF.

This clone was observed a handful of times. The rearrangement links TRBV9 to TRBJ1-1, with 10 nucleotides matching TRBD1. V trimming: 4 bases; J trimming: 1 base; junction bases outside the gene matches: 4. CDR3 length: 15 amino acids. From germline, CDR1 is SGDLS and CDR2 YYNGEE. The CDR3 region is CASSNGQGENTEAFF. The CDR3 DNA is TGTGCCAGCAGCAACGGACAGGGGGAGAACACTGAAGCTTTCTTT. Full variable domain (outside the CDR3, taken from reference TRBV9 and TRBJ1-1): DSGVTQTPKHLITATGQRVTLRCSPRSGDLSVYWYQQSLDQGLQFLIQYYNGEERAKGNILERFSAQQFPDLHSELNLSSLELGDSALYFCASSNGQGENTEAFFGQGTRLTVV.

J is TRBJ1-2 and V is TRBV10-3, with 7 bases fitting TRBD1. J was trimmed by 0 bases and V by 4 bases; bases with no gene match: 2. The CDR3 covers 14 residues. Germline V gives CDR1 ENHRY, CDR2 SYGVKD. The CDR3 sequence is CAISATGANYGYTF. The CDR3 nucleotides read TGTGCCATCAGTGCTACAGGGGCTAACTATGGCTACACCTTC.

This clone was found a few times. CDR3: CAASSVQETQYF. The DNA for the CDR3 is TGTGCCGCCTCTAGCGTCCAAGAGACCCAGTACTTC. This sequence joins TRBV30 and TRBJ2-5; a weak D match, TRBD2 (6 bases). Germline CDR1 and CDR2: GTSNPN and SVGIG (reference sequence). The length of the CDR3 is 12 residues. Trimming stripped 8 bases from V and 1 base from J, with 11 bases between.

The chain's CDR3 is CASSSPGGAAAYNEQFF. CDR3 DNA: TGTGCCAGCAGCAGCCCGGGGGGAGCGGCGGCCTACAATGAGCAGTTCTTC. The V and J genes are TRBV7-9 and TRBJ2-1; 7 bases fit TRBD2. Trimming took 5 bases from V and 2 from J; bases not matched to a gene: 12. Looked up from germline, CDR1 is SEHNR and CDR2 is FQNEAQ (reference sequence). The length of the CDR3 is 17 residues.

This clone was observed a handful of times. This rearrangement joins TRBV29-1 to TRBJ2-5, with a tentative D call TRBD2 (7 bases). Germline-derived CDR1 and CDR2 are SQVTM and ANQGSEA. Trimming pared 1 base from V and 4 bases from J, leaving 13 bases between. The CDR3 has 14 residues. The CDR3 DNA follows: TGCAGCGTTGAAGGGGGGAGGGGGAGAGAGACCCAGTACTTC. Amino acids: CSVEGGRGRETQYF.

The V and J genes are TRBV9 and TRBJ1-1; 7 nucleotides match TRBD1. V lost 0 bases and J lost 11; bases outside the gene matches: 7. Germline V gene sequence: CDR1 SGDLS, CDR2 YYNGEE. CDR3 length: 13 amino acids. The DNA of the CDR3 is TGTGCCAGCAGCGTAGAAACAGGGGCGCGGGCTTTCTTT. Its protein is CASSVETGARAFF.

The V and J genes are TRBV28 and TRBJ2-7, with 10 positions matching TRBD2. Germline CDR1 and CDR2: MDHEN and SYDVKM. Unmatched junction bases numbered 5, after V lost 5 bases and J lost 1 base. This CDR3 comprises 15 residues. This CDR3 reads CASSLSTSGSYEQYF. In nucleotides, the CDR3 is TGTGCCAGCAGTCTATCGACTAGCGGGTCCTACGAGCAGTACTTC.

The genes are TRBV28 and TRBJ1-2; 7 bases are a match to TRBD1. This CDR3 region has 15 residues. V shed 7 bases and J 5 bases; nucleotides not matched to a gene: 13. Germline V lookup: CDR1 MDHEN, CDR2 SYDVKM. DNA for the CDR3: TGTGCCAGCACCGTCATGGACAGGTTATCTTATGGCTACACCTTC. Protein sequence: CASTVMDRLSYGYTF.